The rows below give T cell receptor beta chains drawn from one sample of a study of neoadjuvant anti-PD-1 for oral cavity cancer. TCRdb's copy holds only in-frame clones and misses some; the assay was immunoSEQ multiplex PCR. This table holds some 33,000 clones, 80% found once. The specimen comprised PBMCs, sampled after nivolumab (anti-PD-1) treatment. These receptors all stem from a person aged 35-80 years with oral cavity squamous cell carcinoma. Each CDR3 is given with its conserved first and last residue. Each record gives: V gene, D gene, J gene, clone size, CDR3 DNA, CDR3 protein. D genes are given only for firm matches. The size field is filled for only some rows; it gives once, few, many or a size class.

TRBV7-9	NA	TRBJ1-3	NA	TGTGCCAGCAGCTTAGGGGGGGCCAGGCAAAGCTCTGGAAACACCATATATTTT	CASSLGGARQSSGNTIYF
TRBV7-2	NA	TRBJ1-2	NA	TGTGCCAGCAGCTTGGGCATCGGCTACACCTTC	CASSLGIGYTF
TRBV20-1	NA	TRBJ1-1	NA	TGCAGAAGCAGGGGCGACACTGAAGCTTTCTTT	CRSRGDTEAFF
TRBV7-2	TRBD2	TRBJ2-5	NA	TGTGCCAGCAGCGACCGGCGGGGGGGCCGAGAGACCCAGTACTTC	CASSDRRGGRETQYF
TRBV5-6	TRBD2	TRBJ2-7	NA	TGTGCCAGCAGCCCGCTGGGGACTAGCGGGGGTCGGGAGCAGTACTTC	CASSPLGTSGGREQYF
TRBV14	TRBD2	TRBJ2-3	NA	TGTGCCAGCAGCCGTCCGCGGGGGGCTAACACAGATACGCAGTATTTT	CASSRPRGANTDTQYF
TRBV19	NA	TRBJ1-1	NA	TGTGCCAGTAGTCCCGACAGGTTAGGAGGAGGCACTGAAGCTTTCTTT	CASSPDRLGGGTEAFF
TRBV5-1	NA	TRBJ1-2	NA	TGCGCCAGCAGCTTGGATCCCACGCGCAGCTATGGCTACACCTTC	CASSLDPTRSYGYTF
TRBV6-5	NA	TRBJ2-2	NA	TGTGCCAGCACGCTAGGGGGGGCAGTAACCGGGGAGCTGTTTTTT	CASTLGGAVTGELFF
TRBV9	TRBD1	TRBJ1-3	NA	TGTGCCAGCAGCGTGGTTACAGGGGGCCACGGAAACACCATATATTTT	CASSVVTGGHGNTIYF
TRBV15	NA	TRBJ1-3	once	TGTGCCACCAGCGGGTTGAGAAGGGGTCCCGGAAACACCATATATTTT	CATSGLRRGPGNTIYF
TRBV10-2	NA	TRBJ1-5	NA	TGCGCCAGCAGTGAAGTCGGCCCGGGAAATCAGCCCCAGCATTTT	CASSEVGPGNQPQHF
TRBV30	NA	TRBJ1-4	NA	TGTGCCTGGAGCGAGGGGGGGAACGCTGAAAAACTGTTTTTT	CAWSEGGNAEKLFF
TRBV28	NA	TRBJ1-6	NA	TGTGCCAGCAGGGGCACGGGGGCTAGGGGATCACCCCTCCACTTT	CASRGTGARGSPLHF
TRBV5-4	NA	TRBJ1-1	NA	TGTGCCAGCAGCTTACAACACGGACTTGACACTGAAGCTTTCTTT	CASSLQHGLDTEAFF
TRBV7-9	NA	TRBJ2-7	NA	TGTGCCAGCAGCTTCGGAGGAATCTCCTACGAGCAGTACTTC	CASSFGGISYEQYF
TRBV7-2	TRBD2	TRBJ2-3	NA	TGTGCCAGCAGCTTTCTAGCGGGGGGCACAGATACGCAGTATTTT	CASSFLAGGTDTQYF
TRBV5-4	NA	TRBJ1-4	NA	TGTGCCAGCAGCTTGAATCAGGGAGGTGGTGAAAAACTGTTTTTT	CASSLNQGGGEKLFF
TRBV28	NA	TRBJ1-3	NA	TGTGCCAGCAGTTTATCGCACTCTGGAAACACCATATATTTT	CASSLSHSGNTIYF
TRBV28	NA	TRBJ1-5	NA	TGTGCCAGCAGTTTACTGGACGGCAATCAGCCCCAGCATTTT	CASSLLDGNQPQHF
TRBV5-6	NA	TRBJ2-7	NA	TGTGCCAGCAGCTTGGGCGGCAGGACCTACGAGCAGTACTTC	CASSLGGRTYEQYF
TRBV9	NA	TRBJ2-1	NA	TGTGCCAGCAGCGTAGGTCTAGCGAACCGGGATGAGCAGTTCTTC	CASSVGLANRDEQFF
TRBV6-5	TRBD1	TRBJ1-1	NA	TGTGCCAGCAGTTCGACAGGGGGTACTGAAGCTTTCTTT	CASSSTGGTEAFF
TRBV11-2	NA	TRBJ1-1	NA	TGTGCCAGCAGCTACGAGAAAGGGACTGAAGCTTTCTTT	CASSYEKGTEAFF
TRBV5-6	TRBD1	TRBJ1-4	NA	TGTGCCAGCAGCTCGGGGACAGGTGAAAAACTGTTTTTT	CASSSGTGEKLFF
TRBV2	NA	TRBJ1-3	NA	TGTGCCAGCAGTGAAGCCTCCCTATCCGGAAACACCATATATTTT	CASSEASLSGNTIYF
TRBV5-1	TRBD1	TRBJ2-2	once	TGCGCCAGCAGCTTGTCGACTTCGTGGCAGGGGGCGCGGACCGGGGAGCTGTTTTTT	CASSLSTSWQGARTGELFF
TRBV19	NA	TRBJ2-7	NA	TGTGCCAGTAGTATCGGGGCGAACGAGCAGTACTTC	CASSIGANEQYF
TRBV19	NA	TRBJ2-6	NA	TGTGCCAGCAATGACAGGTCGATAAGTGGTAGCAACGTCCTGACTTTC	CASNDRSISGSNVLTF
TRBV7-8	NA	TRBJ1-1	NA	TGTGCCAGCAGCTTTGCAGGCTACACTGAAGCTTTCTTT	CASSFAGYTEAFF
TRBV4-3	NA	TRBJ2-1	NA	TGCGCCAGCAGCCAAGATCTAAGCGGGCAGCCCTACAATGAGCAGTTCTTC	CASSQDLSGQPYNEQFF
TRBV7-9	NA	TRBJ1-1	NA	TGTGCCAGCAGCCCTGTGGCCAACACTGAAGCTTTCTTT	CASSPVANTEAFF
TRBV5-4	TRBD1	TRBJ2-7	NA	TGTGCCAGCAGCGGGGACAGGGGGTACGAGCAGTACTTC	CASSGDRGYEQYF
TRBV4-3	NA	TRBJ1-4	once	TGCGCCAGCAGCCAAGATTCCAGAGCGGGCACTAATGAAAAACTGTTTTTT	CASSQDSRAGTNEKLFF
TRBV2	NA	TRBJ2-7	few	TGTGCCAGCAGTGAAGGGAACGCCGGGGGAGAGCAGTACTTC	CASSEGNAGGEQYF
TRBV6-5	TRBD1	TRBJ1-1	NA	TGTGCCAGCAGTCCTGGGACAGGGGCTGAAGCTTTCTTT	CASSPGTGAEAFF
TRBV2	TRBD2	TRBJ2-5	NA	TGTGCCAGCAGTAGACTAGCGGGGGGACAAGAGACCCAGTACTTC	CASSRLAGGQETQYF
TRBV5-6	NA	TRBJ1-1	NA	TGTGCCAGCAGCTTCGACCCCGGCGAAGCTTTCTTT	CASSFDPGEAFF
TRBV11-2	NA	TRBJ1-1	NA	TGTGCCAGCAGCTTACTTCAAGGATTCGGCTTATTGAACACTGAAGCTTTCTTT	CASSLLQGFGLLNTEAFF
TRBV12-5	NA	TRBJ1-1	NA	TGTGCTAGTGGTTTCAATATATACACTGAAGCTTTCTTT	CASGFNIYTEAFF
TRBV12-5	TRBD1	TRBJ2-1	NA	TGTGCTAGTATGGACAGGGCCGTTGAGTCCTACAATGAGCAGTTCTTC	CASMDRAVESYNEQFF
TRBV7-2	NA	TRBJ2-2	NA	TGTGCCAGCAGCTTAGAGGGACTCCCTTCCGGGGAGCTGTTTTTT	CASSLEGLPSGELFF
TRBV7-2	NA	TRBJ2-3	NA	TGTGCCAGCAGCTTGATAGCGGACGCTAGCACAGATACGCAGTATTTT	CASSLIADASTDTQYF
TRBV4-3	NA	TRBJ1-2	NA	TGCGCCAGCAGCCAAGATGGCCAGGGCCATAGCTACACCTTC	CASSQDGQGHSYTF